Listed here is a single TCR beta chain. This specimen comes from a study of blood T cell repertoires in COVID-19. About the study: Material from acute and convalescent COVID-19 was sourced from the United States, Italy and Spain.

In the original processing: It was from reference gene primer amplification that nucleated cell counts were estimated. TCRdb keeps only in-frame clones here, not all; method: immunoSEQ multiplex PCR. The D gene and trimming were derived from the DNA, and the V and J assignments and clone size from that table. The sample has about 140,000 clones, over 80% seen once. CDR3 length equals 14 residues. The V end was cut by 0 bases, the J end by 4 bases, with 7 bases between. The V gene's germline CDR1 is LGHDT and CDR2 YNNKEL (reference sequence). The sequencing input was peripheral blood. The source is a woman between 50 and 59 years old with acute or convalescent COVID-19. The chain carries TRBV3-1 (or the pseudogene TRBV3-2) and TRBJ1-5; unclear D gene. CDR3 amino acids: CASSQDAGNQPQHF. The CDR3 DNA reads as TGTGCCAGCAGCCAAGATGCGGGAAATCAGCCCCAGCATTTT.